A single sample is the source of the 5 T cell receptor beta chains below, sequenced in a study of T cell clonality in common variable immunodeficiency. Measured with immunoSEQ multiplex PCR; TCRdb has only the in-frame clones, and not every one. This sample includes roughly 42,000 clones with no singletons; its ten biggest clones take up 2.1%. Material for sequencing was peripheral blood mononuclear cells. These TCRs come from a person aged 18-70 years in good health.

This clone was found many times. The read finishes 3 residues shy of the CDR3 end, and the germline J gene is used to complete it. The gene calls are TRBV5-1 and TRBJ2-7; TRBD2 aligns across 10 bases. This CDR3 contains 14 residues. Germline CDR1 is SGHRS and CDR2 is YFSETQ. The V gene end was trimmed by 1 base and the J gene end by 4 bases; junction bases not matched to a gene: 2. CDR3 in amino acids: CASSLYSGRYEQYF. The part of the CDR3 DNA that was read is TGCGCCAGCAGCTTGTATAGCGGGAGGTACGAG.

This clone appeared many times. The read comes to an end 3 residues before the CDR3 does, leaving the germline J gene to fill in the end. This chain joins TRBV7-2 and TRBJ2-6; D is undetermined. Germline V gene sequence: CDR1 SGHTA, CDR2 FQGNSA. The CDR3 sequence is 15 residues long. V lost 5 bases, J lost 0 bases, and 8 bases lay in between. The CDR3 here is CASSLTRSGANVLTF. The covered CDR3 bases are TGTGCCAGCAGCCTCACTCGCTCTGGGGCCAACGTC.

Partial CDR3 DNA: TGTGCCAGCTCACCCCCGGGACAGAGACTCGAC. It is translated as CASSPPGQRLD. The full-length CDR3 reads as CASSPPGQRLDYTF. The chain combines TRBV18 with TRBJ1-2; 7 bases are shared with TRBD1. The sequence runs out 3 residues before the end of the CDR3; the remainder is reconstructed from the germline J gene. Germline lookup yields CDR1 KGHSH and CDR2 LQKENI. The CDR3 is made up of 14 amino acids.

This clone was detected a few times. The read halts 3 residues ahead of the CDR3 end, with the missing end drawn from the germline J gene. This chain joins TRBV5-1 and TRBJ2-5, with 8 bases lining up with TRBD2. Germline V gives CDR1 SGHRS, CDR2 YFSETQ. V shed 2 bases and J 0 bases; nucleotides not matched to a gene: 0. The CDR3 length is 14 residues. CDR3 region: CASSFSGNQETQYF. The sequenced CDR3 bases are TGCGCCAGCAGCTTTAGCGGGAACCAAGAGACC.

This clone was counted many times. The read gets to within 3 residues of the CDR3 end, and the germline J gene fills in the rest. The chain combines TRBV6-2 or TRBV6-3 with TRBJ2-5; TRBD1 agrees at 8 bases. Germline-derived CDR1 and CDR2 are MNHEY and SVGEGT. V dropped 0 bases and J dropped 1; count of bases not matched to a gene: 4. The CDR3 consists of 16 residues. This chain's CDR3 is CASSYSGQGPQETQYF. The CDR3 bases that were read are TGTGCCAGCAGTTACTCCGGACAGGGACCCCAAGAGACC.